These T cell receptor beta chains were read from a single sample in a study of blood T cell repertoires in COVID-19. The method was immunoSEQ multiplex PCR; TCRdb's version includes in-frame clones alone and lacks a portion of them. The data contain some 70,000 clones, roughly 86% of them seen just once; the ten biggest clones take up around 0.91%. Sequences were obtained from peripheral blood. The receptor set was obtained from a woman between 65 and 79 years old with acute or convalescent COVID-19. CDR3s include the opening cysteine and the closing phenylalanine or tryptophan. Each record gives: J gene, D gene, clone size, V gene, CDR3 protein, CDR3 DNA. D genes are given only for firm matches. For some rows the clone size is stated as once, few or many, or as a class when expanded; others skip it.

J gene: TRBJ1-2
D gene: TRBD1
clone size: -
V gene: TRBV18
CDR3 protein: CASSPRTGTDNYGYTF
CDR3 DNA: TGTGCCAGCTCACCAAGGACAGGGACTGATAACTATGGCTACACCTTC

J gene: TRBJ2-7
D gene: -
clone size: few
V gene: TRBV27
CDR3 protein: CASTPGRGERPYEQYF
CDR3 DNA: TGTGCCAGCACCCCAGGGAGGGGGGAGAGGCCCTACGAGCAGTACTTC

J gene: TRBJ1-1
D gene: TRBD1
clone size: -
V gene: TRBV5-8
CDR3 protein: CASSRDRDRGFTEAFF
CDR3 DNA: TGTGCCAGCAGCAGGGACCGGGACAGGGGGTTCACTGAAGCTTTCTTT

J gene: TRBJ2-5
D gene: -
clone size: -
V gene: TRBV29-1
CDR3 protein: CSVPHDSGNFQETQYF
CDR3 DNA: TGCAGCGTTCCTCACGATTCCGGGAATTTTCAAGAGACCCAGTACTTC

J gene: TRBJ2-1
D gene: TRBD1
clone size: -
V gene: TRBV27
CDR3 protein: CASSFSPSRGLYNEQFF
CDR3 DNA: TGTGCCAGCAGTTTCTCTCCCAGCAGGGGGCTCTACAATGAGCAGTTCTTC

J gene: TRBJ2-5
D gene: TRBD1
clone size: -
V gene: TRBV5-1
CDR3 protein: CASSLAGGGETQYF
CDR3 DNA: TGCGCCAGCAGCTTGGCAGGGGGCGGGGAGACCCAGTACTTC

J gene: TRBJ1-1
D gene: TRBD1
clone size: -
V gene: TRBV5-6
CDR3 protein: CASSFADRGTEAFF
CDR3 DNA: TGTGCCAGCAGCTTCGCGGACAGGGGGACTGAAGCTTTCTTT

J gene: TRBJ2-5
D gene: TRBD1
clone size: -
V gene: TRBV9
CDR3 protein: CASSVEGQGRQETQYF
CDR3 DNA: TGTGCCAGCAGCGTGGAAGGACAGGGGAGACAAGAGACCCAGTACTTC

J gene: TRBJ1-3
D gene: -
clone size: few
V gene: TRBV7-2
CDR3 protein: CASSFSRDTIYF
CDR3 DNA: TGTGCCAGCAGCTTTTCCAGGGACACCATATATTTT

J gene: TRBJ2-5
D gene: -
clone size: -
V gene: TRBV5-1
CDR3 protein: CASKAGDRETQYF
CDR3 DNA: TGCGCCAGCAAGGCAGGGGATCGGGAGACCCAGTACTTC

J gene: TRBJ1-2
D gene: TRBD1
clone size: -
V gene: TRBV5-1
CDR3 protein: CASSPRTGVGYGYTF
CDR3 DNA: TGCGCCAGCAGCCCTCGGACAGGGGTAGGGTATGGCTACACCTTC

J gene: TRBJ1-6
D gene: -
clone size: -
V gene: TRBV6-2/TRBV6-3
CDR3 protein: CASSFGQDNSPLHF
CDR3 DNA: TGTGCCAGCAGTTTCGGACAAGATAATTCACCCCTCCACTTT

J gene: TRBJ2-7
D gene: -
clone size: -
V gene: TRBV3-1/TRBV3-2
CDR3 protein: CASSQAPGAYEQYF
CDR3 DNA: TGTGCCAGCAGCCAAGCACCGGGAGCGTACGAGCAGTACTTC

J gene: TRBJ2-3
D gene: -
clone size: -
V gene: TRBV30
CDR3 protein: CACTRRAGIGADTQYF
CDR3 DNA: TGTGCCTGCACCCGACGGGCGGGGATTGGCGCAGATACGCAGTATTTT

J gene: TRBJ1-4
D gene: -
clone size: -
V gene: TRBV5-1
CDR3 protein: CASSLAGIGEKLFF
CDR3 DNA: TGCGCCAGCAGCTTGGCAGGGATAGGTGAAAAACTGTTTTTT

J gene: TRBJ1-5
D gene: -
clone size: -
V gene: TRBV28
CDR3 protein: CASSTDGGNQPQHF
CDR3 DNA: TGTGCCAGCAGTACAGACGGGGGCAATCAGCCCCAGCATTTT

J gene: TRBJ1-3
D gene: TRBD1
clone size: few
V gene: TRBV19
CDR3 protein: CASRRTGGNTIYF
CDR3 DNA: TGTGCCAGCAGACGGACAGGAGGAAACACCATATATTTT

J gene: TRBJ2-2
D gene: TRBD2
clone size: -
V gene: TRBV4-2
CDR3 protein: CASSRRLAGGPDTGELFF
CDR3 DNA: TGTGCCAGCAGCCGCCGACTAGCGGGAGGGCCGGACACCGGGGAGCTGTTTTTT

J gene: TRBJ2-1
D gene: TRBD2
clone size: few
V gene: TRBV10-3
CDR3 protein: CAISVIPSGKSHNEQFF
CDR3 DNA: TGTGCCATCAGTGTAATACCAAGCGGGAAATCCCACAATGAGCAGTTCTTC

J gene: TRBJ2-2
D gene: -
clone size: -
V gene: TRBV2
CDR3 protein: CASSLQGNTGELFF
CDR3 DNA: TGTGCCAGCAGTTTACAGGGGAACACCGGGGAGCTGTTTTTT

J gene: TRBJ2-3
D gene: TRBD2
clone size: -
V gene: TRBV28
CDR3 protein: CASSPGTSATDTQYF
CDR3 DNA: TGTGCCAGCAGTCCCGGGACTAGCGCCACAGATACGCAGTATTTT

J gene: TRBJ2-1
D gene: TRBD1
clone size: -
V gene: TRBV6-6
CDR3 protein: CASSYQQGAVEQFF
CDR3 DNA: TGTGCCAGCAGTTACCAGCAGGGGGCGGTTGAGCAGTTCTTC

J gene: TRBJ2-2
D gene: TRBD2
clone size: -
V gene: TRBV7-8
CDR3 protein: CASSLAAGAHTGELFF
CDR3 DNA: TGTGCCAGCAGCTTAGCTGCGGGAGCCCACACCGGGGAGCTGTTTTTT

J gene: TRBJ2-1
D gene: -
clone size: -
V gene: TRBV7-6
CDR3 protein: CASSTVGAPYNEQFF
CDR3 DNA: TGTGCCAGCAGCACCGTTGGAGCGCCCTACAATGAGCAGTTCTTC

J gene: TRBJ2-1
D gene: -
clone size: -
V gene: TRBV24-1
CDR3 protein: CATSDLGGNEQFF
CDR3 DNA: TGTGCCACCAGTGATTTAGGAGGGAATGAGCAGTTCTTC

J gene: TRBJ1-4
D gene: TRBD1
clone size: -
V gene: TRBV6-5
CDR3 protein: CASKDRGYEKLFF
CDR3 DNA: TGTGCCAGCAAGGACAGGGGGTATGAAAAACTGTTTTTT

J gene: TRBJ2-3
D gene: TRBD2
clone size: -
V gene: TRBV11-2
CDR3 protein: CASSLRGGNNTQYF
CDR3 DNA: TGTGCCAGCAGCCTCCGCGGGGGTAATAATACGCAGTATTTT

J gene: TRBJ2-3
D gene: -
clone size: -
V gene: TRBV11-2
CDR3 protein: CASSLDSPDYTDTQYF
CDR3 DNA: TGTGCCAGCAGCTTAGATAGCCCTGACTACACAGATACGCAGTATTTT

J gene: TRBJ2-7
D gene: TRBD1
clone size: -
V gene: TRBV7-2
CDR3 protein: CASSRGDRVYEQYF
CDR3 DNA: TGTGCCAGCAGTCGCGGGGACAGGGTATACGAGCAGTACTTC

J gene: TRBJ2-3
D gene: -
clone size: -
V gene: TRBV27
CDR3 protein: CASSPNTDTQYF
CDR3 DNA: TGTGCCAGCAGTCCCAACACAGATACGCAGTATTTT

J gene: TRBJ2-5
D gene: -
clone size: -
V gene: TRBV10-3
CDR3 protein: CAIGNPEETQYF
CDR3 DNA: TGTGCCATCGGTAACCCGGAGGAGACCCAGTACTTC

J gene: TRBJ2-7
D gene: TRBD1
clone size: -
V gene: TRBV5-4
CDR3 protein: CASSIDRGEQYF
CDR3 DNA: TGTGCCAGCAGTATTGACAGGGGCGAGCAGTACTTC

J gene: TRBJ2-1
D gene: TRBD2
clone size: -
V gene: TRBV28
CDR3 protein: CASSQSGRAHEQFF
CDR3 DNA: TGTGCCAGCAGTCAGAGCGGGAGGGCCCATGAGCAGTTCTTC

J gene: TRBJ2-7
D gene: TRBD1
clone size: many
V gene: TRBV7-9
CDR3 protein: CASSLTGTTSYEQYF
CDR3 DNA: TGTGCCAGCAGCTTGACAGGGACAACCTCCTACGAGCAGTACTTC